This T cell receptor beta chain was obtained from a study of post-analysis software for immune sequencing data. Overall study findings and caveats: About five TRBV segments, including TRBV5-6, TRBV5-1 and TRBV20-1, were more frequent in patients than controls.

The CDR3 extends over 11 amino acids. Germline CDR1 and CDR2: DFQATT and SNEGSKA (reference sequence). Included in the TCR beta cDNA libraries were unique molecular identifiers. MiXCR was run by TCRdb on the PCR reads, yielding one entry per CDR3 protein. This repertoire shows hundreds of thousands of distinct CDR3 sequences, roughly 38% found once; its top ten account for about an eighth. Only a few counts were recorded for this clonotype. Its specificity is not known. V is TRBV20-1 and J is TRBJ1-4; D remains ambiguous. This TCR was recovered from a girl aged 5-17 years with multiple sclerosis. Sequencing input: blood. Here the CDR3 DNA reads TGCAGCGCTCCGGACAATGAAAAACTGTTTTTT. This sequence encodes CSAPDNEKLFF.